This T cell receptor (beta chain) was sequenced for a study of OX40 agonist ivuxolimab in advanced cancers. Turning to the study itself: Every 2 weeks, ivuxolimab was infused into the patients intravenously at between 0.01 and 10 mg/kg.

The data were produced by immunoSEQ multiplex PCR, yet TCRdb's version contains in-frame clones alone and is incomplete. The data show 70,000 to 80,000 clones, with 94% seen just once and roughly 14% held by the top ten. Study-level points and caveats: At 0.1 to 3.0 mg/kg and by week 6, clonal expansion occurred in CD4+ and CD8+ blood T cells.

The CDR3 runs to 13 residues. Germline V gene lookup returns CDR1 MNHNY and CDR2 SVGAGI (reference sequence). The V end lost 2 bases, the J end lost 1 base, and 5 bases lay between the germline ends. Regarding this clone: Its antigen is currently unknown.

This receptor was obtained from an adult with an advanced solid tumor such as melanoma, head and neck, liver or kidney cancer. The sequenced sample was CD4+ or CD8+ T cells sorted from blood, obtained in a trial of the OX40 agonist ivuxolimab. The V call is TRBV6-6, the J call TRBJ1-1; D uncertain. CDR3 sequence reads: CASSYLGNTEAFF. The CDR3 DNA follows: TGTGCCAGCAGTTACCTAGGGAACACTGAAGCTTTCTTT.